The 21 T cell receptor beta chains below come from one sample, sequenced in a study of human T cells and chemical hapten exposure. The time point here: pre-sensitization, week 0. The treatment: therapeutic diphenylcyclopropenone sensitization with weekly scalp DPC. TCRdb reprocessed the RACE reads via MiXCR and lists one record per CDR3 protein. Of 250,000 or so distinct CDR3 sequences in the sample, just under 8% were seen once. The specimen was whole blood, collected in connection with sensitization to the hapten diphenylcyclopropenone (DPC). The receptors derive from a man younger than 35 with alopecia areata. Some clones in this sample may be carry-over from other donors' samples.

This sequence joins TRBV7-8 and TRBJ2-6; D is ambiguous. The CDR3 totals 17 residues. Trimming took off 0 bases at V and 0 bases at J, with 9 bases between the two ends. The germline gives CDR1 SGHVS, CDR2 FQNEAQ. The CDR3 nucleotides are TGTGCCAGCAGCTTAGCTCCCCATAGCTCTGGGGCCAACGTCCTGACTTTC. Its translation is CASSLAPHSSGANVLTF.

This clonotype was detected ten times or more. The chain employs TRBV20-1 and TRBJ1-1; maybe TRBD1 (6 bases). Germline CDR1 reads DFQATT; CDR2 reads SNEGSKA (reference sequence). The CDR3 runs to 13 residues. Trimming cost V 4 bases and J 5 bases, with 14 bases left between them. The CDR3 loop is CSATDRLQTEAFF. CDR3 nucleotide sequence: TGCAGTGCTACGGACAGACTGCAAACTGAAGCTTTCTTT.

Ten or more counts support this clonotype. J is TRBJ2-7 and V is TRBV29-1; D is perhaps TRBD1 (5 bases). There are 12 residues in the CDR3. Trimming took off 6 bases at V and 3 bases at J, with 12 bases between the two ends. CDR1 and CDR2 (germline): SQVTM, ANQGSEA. The CDR3: CSVTTENYEQYV. CDR3 sequence (DNA): TGCAGCGTGACGACAGAGAACTACGAGCAGTACGTC.

The rearrangement joins TRBV7-8 to TRBJ1-2, with a possible D match to TRBD1 (6 bases). The CDR3 covers 17 residues. The germline CDR1 and CDR2 sequences are SGHVS and FQNEAQ. V gave up 5 bases and J gave up 3 bases, with 22 bases separating them. The CDR3 sequence: CASSLTGRRSDYYGYTF. CDR3 coding DNA: TGTGCCAGCAGCCTAACAGGGCGGAGGTCGGATTACTATGGCTACACCTTC.

This clonotype showed up just a few times. The genes are TRBV28 and TRBJ1-2, with D unresolved. Germline CDR1 reads MDHEN; CDR2 reads SYDVKM. The CDR3 contains 13 residues. V shed 3 bases and J shed 2 bases, with 7 bases lying between them. As DNA, the CDR3 is TGTGCCAGCAGTTTCCCCGTGAACTATGGCTACACCTTC. Translated, it gives CASSFPVNYGYTF.

The rearrangement uses TRBV7-3 and TRBJ1-1; D unresolved. Trimming left V 6 bases short and J 0 bases short, with 8 bases between. The CDR3 covers 13 residues. The germline V gene has CDR1 SGHTA and CDR2 FQGTGA. The CDR3 DNA reads TGTGCCAGCAGGGCAGGCCTGAACACTGAAGCTTTCTTT. Translated: CASRAGLNTEAFF.

The V gene is TRBV11-2, the J gene TRBJ2-5, with D perhaps matching TRBD1 (5 bases). The CDR3 is made up of 13 amino acids. Trimming removed 8 bases at V and 1 base at J, with 11 bases between. CDR1 and CDR2 from the germline V gene are SGHAT and FQNNGV. The CDR3 DNA reads TGTGCCAGCGGACGGACATTCCAAGAGACCCAGTACTTC. This codes for CASGRTFQETQYF.

This clonotype was detected a few times. This rearrangement joins TRBV20-1 to TRBJ2-7, with TRBD1 matching 7 bases. The trim removed 0 bases at V and 3 bases at J, leaving 5 bases unmatched. CDR3 length: 14 amino acids. Germline lookup yields CDR1 DFQATT and CDR2 SNEGSKA (reference sequence). CDR3 DNA sequence: TGCAGTGCTAGAGATCCGGCAGGGGGCTACGAGCAGTACGTC. Encoded protein: CSARDPAGGYEQYV.

This clonotype was recorded at least ten times. The rearrangement uses TRBV4-1 and TRBJ2-7; D is undetermined. CDR3 size: 13 residues. V was clipped by 1 base and J by 0 bases, with 4 bases between them. CDR1 MGHRA and CDR2 YSYEKL come from the germline V gene. The CDR3 is CASSQGVSYEQYV. CDR3 DNA sequence: TGCGCCAGCAGCCAAGGGGTCTCCTACGAGCAGTACGTC.

In this sample, this clonotype turned up a few times. This chain uses TRBV12-3 or TRBV12-4 with TRBJ1-2, with no clear D. This CDR3 contains 11 residues. The germline V and J ends were trimmed by 2 bases and 6 bases, with 4 bases remaining between them. CDR3 loop: CASSLLHGYTF. In DNA, the CDR3 is TGTGCCAGCAGTTTACTGCATGGCTACACCTTC.

The J gene is TRBJ1-4, the V gene TRBV7-2; possible D gene TRBD1, 5 bases. Trimming left V 6 bases short and J 2 bases short, with 16 bases between. Germline V gene data show CDR1 as SGHTA and CDR2 as FQGNSA. The CDR3 is 16 amino acids. In DNA, the CDR3 is TGTGCCAGCAGGACCACCGGGACTGGGACTAATGAAAAACTGTTTTTT. Translated, it gives CASRTTGTGTNEKLFF. The variable domain in full, with the rest retrieved from reference TRBV7-2 and TRBJ1-4, is GAGVSQSPSNKVTEKGKDVELRCDPISGHTALYWYRQSLGQGLEFLIYFQGNSAPDKSGLPSDRFSAERTGGSVSTLTIQRTQQEDSAVYLCASRTTGTGTNEKLFFGSGTQLSVL.

This clonotype has ten or more counts. V gene TRBV29-1 combines with J gene TRBJ1-1; D is undetermined. Germline-derived CDR1 and CDR2 are SQVTM and ANQGSEA. The V gene lost 5 bases and the J gene lost 1 base, with 8 bases spanning the gap. CDR3 length equals 12 residues. CDR3 in amino acids: CSVWWGNTEAFF. The CDR3 DNA reads as TGCAGCGTTTGGTGGGGGAACACTGAAGCTTTCTTT.

This clonotype was detected ten times or more. V and J are TRBV5-1 and TRBJ2-7, with a tentative D call TRBD2 (6 bases). The CDR3 consists of 14 residues. The ends were cut back, 0 bases at V and 5 bases at J, with 12 bases in the middle. Germline V gene sequence: CDR1 SGHRS, CDR2 YFSETQ. DNA of the CDR3: TGCGCCAGCAGCTTGGTTAGGGGAGGAAACGAGCAGTACTTC. Its protein product is CASSLVRGGNEQYF.

This clonotype showed up many times. The CDR3 DNA sequence: TGTGCCAGCAGTTTACGAGCGGGGTCCTCTACGCAGTATTTT. Translated: CASSLRAGSSTQYF. This chain connects TRBV12-3 or TRBV12-4 to TRBJ2-3, with 7 bases that match TRBD2. The junction had 7 bases not matched to a gene; V was cut back by 2 bases and J by 8 bases. The CDR3 is made up of 14 amino acids.

The sample holds a few counts of this clonotype. The chain uses TRBV6-5 and TRBJ2-7, with 7 bases lining up with TRBD2. V shed 9 bases and J 7 bases; nucleotides not matched to a gene: 18. This CDR3 contains 15 residues. The germline V gene encodes CDR1 MNHEY and CDR2 SVGAGI. CDR3 sequence reads: CASSTTAGDVFEQYV. The CDR3 DNA is TGTGCCAGTTCAACCACCGCGGGGGACGTCTTTGAGCAGTACGTC.

This clonotype came up many times. This chain joins TRBV15 and TRBJ2-3; TRBD2 agrees at 7 bases. CDR1 and CDR2 from the germline V gene are LNHNV and YYDKDF (reference sequence). The CDR3 loop spans 17 amino acids. The V segment lost 4 bases and the J segment 3 bases; nucleotides outside the gene matches: 13. The CDR3 sequence: CATSTREASGSTDTQYF. The CDR3, as DNA: TGTGCCACCAGCACCCGGGAGGCTAGCGGTTCAACAGATACGCAGTATTTT.

On this clonotype itself: Just one base apart from a much larger clone, this may be a read error. The chain has TRBV4-3 and TRBJ2-3; D call uncertain. From germline, CDR1 is LGHNA and CDR2 YSLEER. The CDR3 spans 14 residues. The CDR3 DNA sequence: TGCACCAGCAGCCAAGAAATCGCGGCTAGAGAGCAGTATTTT. As protein: CTSSQEIAAREQYF.

This clonotype was seen only a few times. The chain uses TRBV2 and TRBJ2-2, with 8 nucleotides matching TRBD1. Germline lookup yields CDR1 SNHLY and CDR2 FYNNEI. V dropped 6 bases and J dropped 2; count of bases not matched to a gene: 5. CDR3 size: 15 residues. Written as DNA, the CDR3 is TGTGCCAGCAGCGGACAGGGACACAACACCGGGGAGCTGTTTTTT. Protein product: CASSGQGHNTGELFF.

The sample holds many counts of this clonotype. This chain links TRBV5-1 with TRBJ1-2; D possibly corresponds to TRBD1 (6 bases). Trimming removed 4 bases from V and 5 bases from J, with 21 bases in between. The CDR3 runs 16 residues. Germline assignment: CDR1 SGHRS and CDR2 YFSETQ. This chain's CDR3 is CASSPSREQGTYGYTF. The CDR3 coding sequence is TGCGCCAGCAGCCCATCACGGGAACAGGGCACTTATGGCTACACCTTC.

The table lists this clonotype with many counts. J is TRBJ1-5 and V is TRBV7-2, with no clear D. CDR3 length: 13 residues. V lost 2 bases and J 6 bases, leaving 8 bases between the germline ends. Germline V CDR1 and CDR2: SGHTA, FQGNSA. This CDR3 reads CASSLTDSQPQHF. The CDR3 coding sequence is TGTGCCAGCAGCTTAACAGATAGTCAGCCCCAGCATTTT.

The chain employs TRBV29-1 and TRBJ2-7; D not certain. This CDR3 has 11 amino acids. Trimming left V 5 bases short and J 3 bases short, with 8 bases between. Germline V gene sequence: CDR1 SQVTM, CDR2 ANQGSEA. DNA of the CDR3: TGCAGCGTTACGGACCTCTACGAGCAGTACTTC. Amino acids: CSVTDLYEQYF.